This T cell receptor (beta chain) was sequenced during a study of cytomegalovirus exposure and HLA in healthy donors. Study results and caveats: Three CMV-associated chains were confirmed in vitro to be specific for CMV antigens. Likely technical artifact: a cluster of highly shared sequence variants. When the data were analyzed later, several of the most significant clusters appeared to be linked to common viral pathogens.

Primers for the PCR totalled 60 Vbeta and 13 Jbeta. Method: immunoSEQ multiplex PCR; TCRdb's copy keeps in-frame clones and lacks some. This table has 150,000 to 200,000 clones, roughly 79% appearing once. Unrecorded immune exposures were likely, despite nominal health at sampling. V was clipped by 10 bases and J by 8 bases, with 22 bases between them. The CDR3 is made up of 14 amino acids. Germline CDR1 reads MNHNS; CDR2 reads SASEGT. Worth noting for this clone: Antigen unknown.

The source material was PBMCs. The J gene is TRBJ2-3, the V gene TRBV6-1; maybe TRBD2 (5 bases). This clonotype was obtained from a woman between 35 and 50 years old in good health and CMV-seropositive. CDR3 protein: CATSTTISQSTQYF. The CDR3 DNA is TGTGCCACTTCGACTACTATTTCGCAGTCTACGCAGTATTTT.